This TCR beta chain stems from a study of memory CD4+ T cells and cytomegalovirus serostatus. Overall study context: Donors were healthy Belgian adults, 10 or so CMV seropositive and 24 seronegative. Study results and caveats: The CMV-associated TCR signature appears largely within the CD4+ memory repertoire.

Repertoires were generated with immunoSEQ multiplex PCR, while TCRdb's copy carries only in-frame clones and drops some. The repertoire holds 35,000 to 55,000 clones, with roughly 78% as singletons. Single viable CD3+CD4+CD8-CD45RO+ cells were sorted as the memory CD4+ T cells. After thawing, CD4+ T cells were positively selected. This clone has only a few counts. Its antigen is undetermined. Material for sequencing was memory CD4+ T cells from blood. This sequence was found in an adult in good health and CMV-seronegative.

CDR3 DNA sequence: TGCGCCAGCAGCTACGAGGGCGACTACAGGGGTGGCTACACCTTC. This encodes CASSYEGDYRGGYTF. V is TRBV5-1 and J is TRBJ1-2, with 7 bases matching TRBD1. The CDR3 spans 15 residues. The V gene's germline CDR1 is SGHRS and CDR2 YFSETQ. V dropped 3 bases and J dropped 7; count of bases not matched to a gene: 12.